The subject of this entry is one T cell receptor beta chain. Antigen unknown. The CDR3 is 16 residues long. Germline V gene lookup returns CDR1 ENHRY and CDR2 SYGVKD. V shed 6 bases, J shed 2 bases, and the junction held 7 bases outside the gene matches. This entry belongs to a study of lymphopenia after photon versus proton radiotherapy. Points from the study as a whole: After the lymphocyte nadir, photon-treated repertoires showed oligoclonal expansion, especially of CD8+ Temra cells.

TCRdb's table, derived via immunoSEQ multiplex PCR, lists solely in-frame clones and lacks some. The table has roughly 7,900 clones, about 88% seen once. The origin of this receptor is a woman aged 70-85 years with pancreatic cancer. The chain is built from TRBV10-3 and TRBJ2-1; 10 bases are a match to TRBD2. Sequencing used peripheral blood, obtained from a patient treated with photon-based radiotherapy. In DNA, the CDR3 is TGTGCCATCAGCGCGACTAGCGGGCAAACCTACAATGAGCAGTTCTTC. It encodes CAISATSGQTYNEQFF.